Described below is a single T cell receptor (beta chain) sequence and its context. The antigen is unknown. This record belongs to a study of T cell responses to AZD1222 COVID-19 vaccine. In germline, CDR1 is LGHDT, CDR2 YNNKEL (reference sequence). The CDR3 runs 17 residues. The V segment lost 1 base and the J segment 8 bases; nucleotides outside the gene matches: 6. Measured with immunoSEQ multiplex PCR; TCRdb has only the in-frame clones, and not every one. The sample yields roughly 130,000 clones, around 84% seen once. Study-level results: Researchers report vaccine-associated CD4 TCRs spanning spike, with dominance at 160-218 and 743-854.

The V and J genes are TRBV3-1 (or the pseudogene TRBV3-2) and TRBJ1-6; 12 bases are shared with TRBD1. Sequencing used peripheral blood, obtained on day 0 of AZD1222 vaccination. The receptor's source is an adult in good health. This chain's CDR3 is CASSQVGDRGRYSPLHF. CDR3 sequence (DNA): TGTGCCAGCAGCCAAGTCGGGGACAGGGGGCGTTATTCACCCCTCCACTTT.